These 30 T cell receptor beta chains came from one sample sequenced in a study of T cell responses to AZD1222 COVID-19 vaccine. The method was immunoSEQ multiplex PCR; TCRdb's version includes in-frame clones alone and lacks a portion of them. The sample records roughly 140,000 clones, approximately 91% being singletons. The specimen was peripheral blood, collected 28 days after the second AZD1222 dose. Receptor source: an adult who received the AZD1222 COVID-19 vaccine.

In its sample, this clone was seen once. This chain joins TRBV6-5 and TRBJ1-1; D is ambiguous. Germline V gene sequence: CDR1 MNHEY, CDR2 SVGAGI. The CDR3 is 15 residues long. V lost 5 bases to trimming and J lost 8 bases, with 21 bases between them. The CDR3 loop reads CASSSHLLPSEEAFF. CDR3 nucleotide sequence: TGTGCCAGCAGTAGTCATCTCCTTCCATCTGAGGAAGCTTTCTTT.

The chain combines TRBV5-1 with TRBJ2-5; 7 nucleotides line up with TRBD2. J lost 2 bases, V lost 4 bases, and 5 bases had no gene match. Looked up from germline, CDR1 is SGHRS and CDR2 is YFSETQ. CDR3 length: 14 amino acids. The CDR3 bases are TGCGCCAGCAGCGTCGGGAGGCAGCAAGAGACCCAGTACTTC. It translates to CASSVGRQQETQYF.

V usage is TRBV6-6 and J usage is TRBJ1-4, with 7 bases lining up with TRBD1. J was trimmed by 7 bases and V by 6 bases; bases with no gene match: 8. The CDR3 totals 14 residues. CDR1 is MNHNY, CDR2 SVGAGI, per germline (reference sequence). CDR3 in amino acids: CASSLTGVGEKLFF. The CDR3 DNA is TGTGCCAGCAGCCTAACAGGGGTCGGTGAAAAACTGTTTTTT.

This chain uses TRBV7-3 with TRBJ2-2; D unclear. Trimming cost V 2 bases and J 10 bases, with 14 bases left between them. Germline CDR1 SGHTA, CDR2 FQGTGA. This CDR3 is 14 amino acids long. The CDR3 reads CASSLPEFRSELFF. CDR3 nucleotides: TGTGCCAGCAGCTTACCCGAATTTCGGTCGGAGCTGTTTTTT.

The CDR3 region has the DNA TGTGCCAGCAGCTCGACAGATACGCAGTATTTT. As protein: CASSSTDTQYF. The chain combines TRBV9 with TRBJ2-3; D is undetermined. The CDR3 spans 11 residues. Germline CDR1 and CDR2: SGDLS and YYNGEE. The V end lost 4 bases, the J end lost 3 bases, and 3 bases lay between the germline ends.

The chain is built from TRBV6-6 and TRBJ1-2; perhaps TRBD1 as D (5 bases). Germline V gives CDR1 MNHNY, CDR2 SVGAGI (reference sequence). This CDR3 region has 15 residues. Trimming removed 0 bases from V and 3 bases from J, with 11 bases in between. Here the CDR3 reads CASSYSPGADYGYTF. Here the CDR3 DNA reads TGTGCCAGCAGTTACTCGCCCGGGGCGGACTATGGCTACACCTTC.

This clone was seen only a few times. The J gene is TRBJ2-7, the V gene TRBV14; D gene uncertain. V shed 0 bases and J shed 4 bases, with 7 bases lying between them. The CDR3 covers 13 residues. The V gene's germline CDR1 is SGHDN and CDR2 FVKESK. The CDR3 is CASSQDLGYEQYF. The CDR3 DNA reads TGTGCCAGCAGCCAAGACTTGGGATACGAGCAGTACTTC.

This clone was seen once. The chain is built from TRBV7-9 and TRBJ2-7; 7 bases map to TRBD1. Germline values: CDR1 SEHNR, CDR2 FQNEAQ (reference sequence). J lost 5 bases, V lost 5 bases, and 9 bases had no gene match. This CDR3 comprises 14 residues. CDR3 coding DNA: TGTGCCAGCAGCGTCACAGGGGTCGCGCACGAGCAGTACTTC. Translating it yields CASSVTGVAHEQYF.

The rearrangement joins TRBV9 to TRBJ2-3, with TRBD2 as a possible D gene (7 bases). V lost 4 bases and J 2 bases, leaving 17 bases between the germline ends. The CDR3 totals 16 residues. The germline V gene has CDR1 SGDLS and CDR2 YYNGEE. As DNA, the CDR3 is TGTGCCAGCAGCCCAAGAGGGGGGGCTGACACAGATACGCAGTATTTT. Protein sequence: CASSPRGGADTDTQYF.

The chain employs TRBV10-3 and TRBJ1-2; 9 bases are a match to TRBD1. Trimming took 2 bases from V and 6 from J; bases not matched to a gene: 7. Germline V gene data show CDR1 as ENHRY and CDR2 as SYGVKD. This CDR3 comprises 15 residues. In DNA, the CDR3 is TGTGCCATCAGTGAGCCGGACAGGGGAATCGATGGCTACACCTTC. Amino acid sequence: CAISEPDRGIDGYTF.

The CDR3 loop reads CATSDGTVAFF. The CDR3 nucleotides read TGTGCCACCAGTGACGGGACAGTAGCTTTCTTT. This chain connects TRBV24-1 to TRBJ1-1; TRBD1 matches at 7 bases. CDR3 length: 11 residues. Germline values: CDR1 KGHDR, CDR2 SFDVKD. V lost 4 bases, J lost 10 bases, and 2 bases stayed unmatched.

This clone came up once. This chain uses TRBV7-2 with TRBJ1-1; perhaps TRBD1 as D (6 bases). V lost 6 bases, J lost 4 bases, and 15 bases lay in between. This CDR3 is 14 amino acids long. CDR1 SGHTA and CDR2 FQGNSA come from the germline V gene. Here the CDR3 reads CASSRNREGTEAFF. CDR3 nucleotides: TGTGCCAGCAGTCGAAACAGGGAGGGCACTGAAGCTTTCTTT.

J is TRBJ2-7 and V is TRBV29-1, with D possibly called TRBD1 or TRBD2 (5 bases each). V lost 4 bases and J lost 2, with 9 bases in between. Germline values: CDR1 SQVTM, CDR2 ANQGSEA. This CDR3 spans 12 amino acids. The CDR3: CSVGDGTYEQYF. CDR3 coding DNA: TGCAGCGTTGGGGACGGAACCTACGAGCAGTACTTC.

In DNA, the CDR3 is TGTGCCAGCAATGGGGTTTTTTCCTACGAGCAGTACTTC. Its translation: CASNGVFSYEQYF. The chain has TRBV2 and TRBJ2-7; D remains unclear. The CDR3 has 13 residues. CDR1 is SNHLY, CDR2 FYNNEI, per germline. V was pared by 7 bases and J by 1 base, with 11 bases between.

There are a few counts of this clone. This rearrangement joins TRBV5-1 to TRBJ1-1; unclear D gene. Germline V CDR1 and CDR2: SGHRS, YFSETQ. The CDR3 loop spans 13 amino acids. V lost 0 bases and J 0 bases, leaving 3 bases between the germline ends. CDR3 residues: CASSLEMNTEAFF. The CDR3 nucleotides read TGCGCCAGCAGCTTGGAAATGAACACTGAAGCTTTCTTT.

The V call is TRBV7-9, the J call TRBJ1-2, with 10 bases fitting TRBD1. V dropped 1 base and J dropped 3; count of bases not matched to a gene: 2. Germline assignment: CDR1 SEHNR and CDR2 FQNEAQ (reference sequence). The CDR3 sequence is 15 residues long. The CDR3 sequence: CASSLDGQGDYGYTF. In DNA form, the CDR3 reads TGTGCCAGCAGCTTAGACGGACAGGGGGACTATGGCTACACCTTC.

This chain joins TRBV27 and TRBJ2-1, with 9 bases fitting TRBD2. Germline-derived CDR1 and CDR2 are MNHEY and SMNVEV (reference sequence). V shed 8 bases, J shed 2 bases, and the junction held 10 bases outside the gene matches. This CDR3 has 16 amino acids. CDR3 nucleotides: TGTGCCAGCCTCACGTTGGCGGGGGGGGCCTACAATGAGCAGTTCTTC. Its translation: CASLTLAGGAYNEQFF.

This clone was seen just once. This chain uses TRBV5-6 with TRBJ1-3; D is possibly TRBD1 (5 bases). The CDR3 covers 15 residues. The V and J ends lost 1 base and 4 bases respectively, with 12 bases between them. CDR1 is SGHDT, CDR2 YYEEEE, per germline. The CDR3 bases are TGTGCCAGCAGCTTGAGAGGGGCTGGGGGAAACACCATATATTTT. Its protein is CASSLRGAGGNTIYF.

The chain employs TRBV5-8 and TRBJ2-7; no clear D gene. CDR1 and CDR2 (germline): SGHTS, YDEGEE. This CDR3 is built from 15 residues. Trimming pared 4 bases from V and 1 base from J, leaving 15 bases between. The CDR3 DNA reads as TGTGCCAGCAGCCTGGAGTCCTACGCTTCCTACGAGCAGTACTTC. Residues: CASSLESYASYEQYF.

CDR3 sequence reads: CASSVKVEQYF. The DNA for the CDR3 is TGTGCCAGCAGCGTAAAGGTCGAGCAGTACTTC. V gene TRBV11-2 combines with J gene TRBJ2-7; no definite D call. Germline V gives CDR1 SGHAT, CDR2 FQNNGV. V was cut by 5 bases and J by 6 bases, with 8 bases left in between. The length of the CDR3 is 11 residues.

The V and J genes are TRBV6-1 and TRBJ1-1; tentative D call: TRBD1 (5 bases). The V end lost 1 base, the J end lost 4 bases, and 19 bases lay between the germline ends. The CDR3 extends over 17 amino acids. CDR1 MNHNS and CDR2 SASEGT come from the germline V gene. CDR3 in DNA: TGTGCCAGCAGTGAAGTTTTAGGGGAGGACTTGGGCACTGAAGCTTTCTTT. Encoded protein: CASSEVLGEDLGTEAFF.

On this clone: Other DNA sequences in this specimen translate into the identical CDR3. The V gene is TRBV5-1, the J gene TRBJ1-1; no clear D gene. CDR1 SGHRS and CDR2 YFSETQ come from the germline V gene. The length of the CDR3 is 13 residues. The V end lost 4 bases, the J end lost 1 base, and 8 bases lay between the germline ends. CDR3 in DNA: TGCGCCAGCAGCCCGGATGGGAACACTGAAGCTTTCTTT. Amino acid sequence: CASSPDGNTEAFF.

V is TRBV2 and J is TRBJ2-3, with TRBD2 matching over 7 bases. Germline CDR1 and CDR2: SNHLY and FYNNEI. V dropped 7 bases and J dropped 0; count of bases not matched to a gene: 7. The CDR3 has 15 residues. This CDR3 reads CASTLSGPSTDTQYF. As DNA, the CDR3 is TGTGCCAGCACCCTTAGCGGGCCTAGCACAGATACGCAGTATTTT.

The chain links TRBV18 to TRBJ2-6; tentatively, D is TRBD1 or TRBD2 (6 bases each). Germline V gene lookup returns CDR1 KGHSH and CDR2 LQKENI. The CDR3 covers 16 residues. V gave up 3 bases and J gave up 3 bases, with 12 bases separating them. Here the CDR3 reads CASSPLGGFGANVLTF. The CDR3, as DNA: TGTGCCAGCTCACCCCTCGGGGGCTTTGGGGCCAACGTCCTGACTTTC.

The rearrangement joins TRBV6-5 to TRBJ1-1; D is undetermined. CDR1 is MNHEY and CDR2 is SVGAGI in the germline V gene. The CDR3 totals 14 residues. V was pared by 2 bases and J by 0 bases, with 7 bases between. The CDR3 DNA sequence: TGTGCCAGCAGTTACGTTCGGGTGAACACTGAAGCTTTCTTT. As protein: CASSYVRVNTEAFF.

V gene TRBV5-6 combines with J gene TRBJ2-1; 9 nucleotides agree with TRBD2. This CDR3 has 13 residues. Unmatched junction bases numbered 8, after V lost 3 bases and J lost 13 bases. CDR1 is SGHDT, CDR2 YYEEEE, per germline. CDR3 nucleotide sequence: TGTGCCAGCAGCTATGACGCCGGGACTAGCCAGTTCTTC. It is translated as CASSYDAGTSQFF.

This chain connects TRBV18 to TRBJ2-1, with D unclear. The length of the CDR3 is 14 residues. The germline CDR1 and CDR2 sequences are KGHSH and LQKENI. Trimming took 8 bases from V and 5 from J, leaving 16 bases between them. The CDR3 DNA reads TGTGCCAGCCGGAATGACGGACGGAACAATGAGCAGTTCTTC. Protein: CASRNDGRNNEQFF.

The V gene is TRBV12-5, the J gene TRBJ1-2, with TRBD1 matching 11 bases. The J segment lost 0 bases and the V segment lost 1 base, leaving 4 bases of the junction unmatched. This CDR3 contains 17 residues. The germline V gene has CDR1 LGHNT and CDR2 FRNRAP. CDR3: CASGLDWGQGANYGYTF. DNA for the CDR3: TGTGCTAGTGGTTTGGATTGGGGACAGGGGGCTAACTATGGCTACACCTTC.

The chain recombines TRBV5-5 with TRBJ1-5; TRBD1 might be the D (5 bases). This CDR3 has 16 residues. With 2 bases removed from V and 5 bases from J, the gap between germline ends came to 17 bases. Germline V lookup: CDR1 SGHKS, CDR2 YYEKEE (reference sequence). This CDR3 reads CASSFSGRTGDQPQHF. The CDR3 DNA reads TGTGCCAGCAGCTTCTCCGGTCGAACAGGTGATCAGCCCCAGCATTTT.

The chain employs TRBV6-5 and TRBJ2-7; TRBD1 matches 8 bases. The germline CDR1 and CDR2 sequences are MNHEY and SVGAGI. The ends lost 6 bases at V and 4 bases at J; junction bases unmatched: 8. The CDR3 consists of 14 residues. The CDR3, as DNA: TGTGCCAGCAGCACCAGACAGGGGACATACGAGCAGTACTTC. Translation gives CASSTRQGTYEQYF.